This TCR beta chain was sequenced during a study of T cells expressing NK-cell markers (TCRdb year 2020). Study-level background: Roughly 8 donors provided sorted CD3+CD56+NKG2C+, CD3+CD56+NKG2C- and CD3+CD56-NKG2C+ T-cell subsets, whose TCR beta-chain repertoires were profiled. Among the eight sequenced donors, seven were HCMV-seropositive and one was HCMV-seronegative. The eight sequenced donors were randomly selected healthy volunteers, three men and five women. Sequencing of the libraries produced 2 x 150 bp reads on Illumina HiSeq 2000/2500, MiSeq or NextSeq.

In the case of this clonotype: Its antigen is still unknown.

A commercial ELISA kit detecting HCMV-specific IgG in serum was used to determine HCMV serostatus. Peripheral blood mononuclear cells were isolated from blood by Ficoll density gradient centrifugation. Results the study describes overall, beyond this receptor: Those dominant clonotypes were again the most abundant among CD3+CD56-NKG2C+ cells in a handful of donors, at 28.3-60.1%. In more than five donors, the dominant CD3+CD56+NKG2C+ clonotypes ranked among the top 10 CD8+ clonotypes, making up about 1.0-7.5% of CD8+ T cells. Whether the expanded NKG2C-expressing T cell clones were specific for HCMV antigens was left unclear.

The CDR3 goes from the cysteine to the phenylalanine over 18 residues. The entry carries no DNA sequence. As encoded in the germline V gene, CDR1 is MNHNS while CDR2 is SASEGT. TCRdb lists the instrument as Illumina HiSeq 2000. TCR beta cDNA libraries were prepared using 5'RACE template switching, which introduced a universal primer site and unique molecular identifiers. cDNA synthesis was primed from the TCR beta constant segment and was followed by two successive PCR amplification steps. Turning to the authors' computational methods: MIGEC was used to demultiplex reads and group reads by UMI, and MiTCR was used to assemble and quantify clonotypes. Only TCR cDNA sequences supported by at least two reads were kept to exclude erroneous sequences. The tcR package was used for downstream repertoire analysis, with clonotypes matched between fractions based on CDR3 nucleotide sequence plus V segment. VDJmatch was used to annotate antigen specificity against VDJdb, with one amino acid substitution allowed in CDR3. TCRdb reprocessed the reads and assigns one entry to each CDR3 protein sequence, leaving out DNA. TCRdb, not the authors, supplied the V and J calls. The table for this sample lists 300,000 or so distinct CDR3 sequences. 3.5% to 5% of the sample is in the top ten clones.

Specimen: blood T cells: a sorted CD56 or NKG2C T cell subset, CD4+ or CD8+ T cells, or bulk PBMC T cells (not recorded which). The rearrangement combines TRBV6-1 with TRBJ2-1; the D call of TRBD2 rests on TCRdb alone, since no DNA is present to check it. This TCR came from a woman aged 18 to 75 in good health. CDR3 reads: CASSPGTSGPVGANEQFF.